These 9 T cell receptor beta chains came from one sample sequenced in a study of T-cell memory formation after mild COVID-19. TCRdb independently ran MiXCR on the 5' RACE reads; one entry per CDR3 protein. This table has about 320,000 distinct CDR3 sequences, 14% appearing once. Sequencing was performed on PBMCs or a T cell subset sorted from them (not recorded which). The receptor set was obtained from a man aged 18-30 years who had mild COVID-19 (a few samples of this study predate the infection). Cell type and time point are not known.

Comments on this clonotype: This may be a read error, as it is one base from a much larger clone. The rearrangement links TRBV4-1 to TRBJ2-7; 8 positions agree with TRBD1. Germline V gives CDR1 MGHRA, CDR2 YSYEKL. V was clipped by 3 bases and J by 2 bases; unmatched bases: 0. This CDR3 is 13 amino acids long. The CDR3 loop is CASSQDRAYEQYF. DNA of the CDR3: TGCGCCAGCAGCCAGGACAGGGCCTACGAGCAGTACTTC.

The chain couples TRBV11-2 to TRBJ2-7, with 8 bases identical to TRBD1. The CDR3 runs 14 residues. Germline V gene data show CDR1 as SGHAT and CDR2 as FQNNGV. J was trimmed by 7 bases and V by 9 bases; bases with no gene match: 14. CDR3 protein: CASLRTGFRREQYF. CDR3 coding DNA: TGTGCCAGTCTTCGGACAGGGTTCCGAAGAGAGCAGTACTTC.

In its sample, this clonotype was seen a few times. The chain recombines TRBV27 with TRBJ2-1, with D perhaps matching TRBD2 (5 bases). This CDR3 contains 14 residues. Per the germline V gene, CDR1 is MNHEY and CDR2 is SMNVEV (reference sequence). Deletions cut 2 bases from V and 8 bases from J, with 13 bases between. The CDR3 DNA sequence: TGTGCCAGCAGTTTAAAAACCCCCGGGGATGAGCAGTTCTTC. Translating it yields CASSLKTPGDEQFF.

The chain employs TRBV19 and TRBJ1-1, with a tentative D call TRBD1 (5 bases). The CDR3 runs to 15 residues. Per the germline V gene, CDR1 is LNHDA and CDR2 is SQIVND (reference sequence). The V gene lost 4 bases and the J gene lost 5 bases, with 17 bases spanning the gap. The CDR3 bases are TGTGCCAGTAGTACCGGGACGGTCTTAGGGACTGAAGCTTTCTTT. Its translation: CASSTGTVLGTEAFF.

At least ten counts were recorded for this clonotype. This chain links TRBV7-3 with TRBJ1-1; D call uncertain. The CDR3 is made up of 12 amino acids. Germline V gene data show CDR1 as SGHTA and CDR2 as FQGTGA. V was shortened by 7 bases and J by 6 bases, with 12 bases between the two germline ends. The CDR3 spells CASKGRYSEAFF. CDR3 bases: TGTGCCAGCAAAGGTCGGTACTCTGAAGCTTTCTTT.

V is TRBV12-3 or TRBV12-4 and J is TRBJ2-5, with a tentative D call TRBD2 (5 bases). CDR3 size: 13 residues. The germline V and J ends were trimmed by 5 bases and 4 bases, with 11 bases remaining between them. CDR3 amino acids: CASSREGPETQYF. DNA of the CDR3: TGTGCCAGCAGTCGTGAGGGCCCAGAGACCCAGTACTTC.

There are many counts of this clonotype. The chain has TRBV19 and TRBJ2-5; 8 bases map to TRBD1. Germline V gene sequence: CDR1 LNHDA, CDR2 SQIVND (reference sequence). The J segment lost 1 base and the V segment lost 5 bases, leaving 6 bases of the junction unmatched. The CDR3 runs to 15 residues. DNA for the CDR3: TGTGCCAGTAGTCCCGGGACAGGAACCCAAGAGACCCAGTACTTC. It is translated as CASSPGTGTQETQYF. The whole variable domain, remainder taken from reference TRBV19 and TRBJ2-5, is DGGITQSPKYLFRKEGQNVTLSCEQNLNHDAMYWYRQDPGQGLRLIYYSQIVNDFQKGDIAEGYSVSREKKESFPLTVTSAQKNPTAFYLCASSPGTGTQETQYFGPGTRLLVL.

This clonotype was picked up many times. The genes are TRBV7-9 and TRBJ2-1; D possibly corresponds to TRBD1 (6 bases). Trimming cost V 4 bases and J 4 bases, with 14 bases left between them. Germline lookup yields CDR1 SEHNR and CDR2 FQNEAQ (reference sequence). The CDR3 length is 15 residues. DNA of the CDR3: TGTGCCAGCAGCTCTACAGGGCCCTCTTACAATGAGCAGTTCTTC. This gives the protein CASSSTGPSYNEQFF.

This clonotype was counted between two and nine times. The J gene is TRBJ2-3, the V gene TRBV20-1; 8 positions match TRBD2. V dropped 4 bases and J dropped 2; count of bases not matched to a gene: 11. This CDR3 has 16 amino acids. CDR1 and CDR2 from the germline V gene are DFQATT and SNEGSKA (reference sequence). The CDR3 nucleotides read TGCAGTGCTAAGCCCCCGCGGGGGGCTTACACAGATACGCAGTATTTT. Amino acids: CSAKPPRGAYTDTQYF.